Listed below are T cell receptor beta chains from one sample, sequenced in a study of long-term antiretroviral therapy in people with HIV. Only in-frame clones appear in the TCRdb table, and some are missing; sequencing was by immunoSEQ multiplex PCR. Among 15,000 to 20,000 clones listed, approximately 79% were seen once. The material sequenced was unsorted PBMCs, taken at the start of antiretroviral therapy. The receptors derive from a man aged 25 to 45 with HIV. Each CDR3 is given with its conserved first and last residue. The D gene is left open where the match is weak. Only some rows state a clone size, as once, few, many or a class for expanded clones.

cdr3_aa: CASMVLAGSADTQYF
cdr3_nt: TGTGCCAGCATGGTGCTAGCGGGGTCCGCAGATACGCAGTATTTT
d_call: TRBD2
v_call: TRBV6-1
j_call: TRBJ2-3
clone_size: -

cdr3_aa: CASSSPTEVQPLHF
cdr3_nt: TGTGCCAGCAGCTCCCCAACGGAGGTTCAACCCCTCCACTTT
d_call: -
v_call: TRBV11-2
j_call: TRBJ1-6
clone_size: few

cdr3_aa: CASSSRDNIYTGELFF
cdr3_nt: TGTGCCAGCAGCTCCCGGGACAATATTTACACCGGGGAGCTGTTTTTT
d_call: -
v_call: TRBV7-9
j_call: TRBJ2-2
clone_size: -

cdr3_aa: CASSLPTSNYGYTF
cdr3_nt: TGTGCCAGCAGCTTGCCCACATCTAACTATGGCTACACCTTC
d_call: -
v_call: TRBV5-4
j_call: TRBJ1-2
clone_size: -

cdr3_aa: CSVEPPAGEQYF
cdr3_nt: TGCAGCGTTGAACCCCCGGCTGGCGAGCAGTACTTC
d_call: -
v_call: TRBV29-1
j_call: TRBJ2-7
clone_size: -

cdr3_aa: CASSLTGLDYGYTF
cdr3_nt: TGTGCCAGCAGCTTGACAGGGTTAGACTATGGCTACACCTTC
d_call: -
v_call: TRBV5-4
j_call: TRBJ1-2
clone_size: -

cdr3_aa: CASSIEEFGTFNEKLFF
cdr3_nt: TGTGCCAGTAGTATTGAAGAGTTCGGGACGTTTAATGAAAAACTGTTTTTT
d_call: -
v_call: TRBV19
j_call: TRBJ1-4
clone_size: -

cdr3_aa: CASSQGFGQNYGYTF
cdr3_nt: TGCGCCAGCAGCCAAGGGTTCGGACAGAACTATGGCTACACCTTC
d_call: -
v_call: TRBV4-1
j_call: TRBJ1-2
clone_size: -

cdr3_aa: CASSPTSDYGYTF
cdr3_nt: TGTGCCAGCTCACCCACATCCGACTATGGCTACACCTTC
d_call: -
v_call: TRBV18
j_call: TRBJ1-2
clone_size: -

cdr3_aa: CASSRHTTLADKGNEQFF
cdr3_nt: TGCGCCAGCAGTCGACACACGACCCTAGCGGACAAGGGCAATGAGCAGTTCTTC
d_call: TRBD2
v_call: TRBV23-1
j_call: TRBJ2-1
clone_size: -